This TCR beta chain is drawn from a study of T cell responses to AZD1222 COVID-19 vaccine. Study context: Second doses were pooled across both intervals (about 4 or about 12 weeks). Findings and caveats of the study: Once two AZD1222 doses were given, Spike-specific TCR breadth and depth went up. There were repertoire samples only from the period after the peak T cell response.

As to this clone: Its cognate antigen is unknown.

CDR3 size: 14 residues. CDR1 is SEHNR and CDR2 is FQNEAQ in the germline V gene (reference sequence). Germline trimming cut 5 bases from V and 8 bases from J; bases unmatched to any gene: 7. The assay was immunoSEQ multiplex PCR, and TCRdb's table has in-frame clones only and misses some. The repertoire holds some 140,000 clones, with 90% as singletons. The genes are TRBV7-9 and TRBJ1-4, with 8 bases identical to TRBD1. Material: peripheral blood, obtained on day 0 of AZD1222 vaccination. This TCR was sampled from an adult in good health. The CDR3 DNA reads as TGTGCCAGCAGCCCACAGGGGGTGTTGGAAAAACTGTTTTTT. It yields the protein CASSPQGVLEKLFF.